Given below is one T cell receptor beta chain in context. Its cognate antigen is unknown. Healthy bone marrow donors made up the donor group. The PCR ran on 60 Vbeta and 13 Jbeta primers. Profiled with immunoSEQ multiplex PCR; TCRdb holds only in-frame clones, not every one. The sample lists about 170,000 clones; 80% to 90% were seen once. Per germline, CDR1 SGHDT and CDR2 YYEEEE. Trimming shortened V by 1 base and J by 2 bases, and 7 bases separated the two germline ends. The CDR3 has 14 amino acids. The data were obtained in a study of cytomegalovirus exposure and HLA in healthy donors. Overall study findings and caveats: HLA alleles were associated with 16,951 TCR beta sequences in a later analysis at 0.05 false discovery rate. Presence/absence analyses assumed roughly uniform sequencing depth across donors.

V gene TRBV5-6 combines with J gene TRBJ1-3, with D unclear. Sequencing input: PBMCs. This clonotype was obtained from a woman aged 18 to 35 in good health and CMV-seronegative. The CDR3 is CASSLYVPGNTIYF. CDR3 DNA: TGTGCCAGCAGCTTGTATGTCCCTGGAAACACCATATATTTT.